The rows below give T cell receptor beta chains drawn from one sample of a study of T-cell memory formation after mild COVID-19. From the 5' RACE reads, TCRdb called clonotypes with MiXCR, one entry per CDR3 protein. Among 390,000 or so distinct CDR3 sequences listed, roughly 15% were seen once. Sequencing was done on a sample of PBMCs or a T cell subset sorted from them (not recorded which). These receptors were taken from a man younger than 35 who had mild COVID-19 (a few samples of this study predate the infection). Cell type and time point are not known. Each CDR3 is given with its conserved first and last residue. D genes are given only for firm matches. Size is omitted from some rows. Given values are once, few, many or a class for expanded clones.

d_call,v_call,j_call,clone_size,cdr3_aa,cdr3_nt
TRBD2,TRBV20-1,TRBJ2-5,.,CSAISSGGALDETQYF,TGCAGTGCTATTTCTAGCGGGGGGGCCTTAGACGAGACCCAGTACTTC
TRBD1,TRBV6-1,TRBJ1-6,.,CASSDGQGAGSPLHF,TGTGCCAGCAGCGACGGACAGGGGGCAGGTTCACCCCTCCACTTT
.,TRBV9,TRBJ2-1,few,CASSVGNNEQFF,TGTGCCAGCAGCGTAGGAAACAATGAGCAGTTCTTC
.,TRBV5-5,TRBJ1-4,.,CASSNRTDEKLFF,TGTGCCAGCAGCAACCGGACAGATGAAAAACTGTTTTTT
TRBD1,TRBV20-1,TRBJ1-2,few,CSAEGTAFSYGYTF,TGCAGTGCCGAAGGGACAGCCTTCTCCTATGGCTACACCTTC
TRBD1,TRBV24-1,TRBJ2-1,.,CATSGTGVNNEQFF,TGTGCCACCAGTGGTACAGGGGTTAACAATGAGCAGTTCTTC
TRBD1,TRBV5-4,TRBJ2-7,few,CASSPGQGPHEQYF,TGTGCCAGCAGCCCGGGACAGGGCCCCCACGAGCAGTACTTC
.,TRBV4-2,TRBJ1-1,.,CASSQAGSIEAFF,TGTGCCAGCAGCCAAGCGGGGTCGATAGAAGCTTTCTTT
.,TRBV4-1,TRBJ2-4,few,CASSQDGIQRNIQYF,TGCGCCAGCAGCCAAGACGGGATACAGCGAAACATTCAGTACTTC
TRBD2,TRBV20-1,TRBJ2-3,few,CAIAGIPDTQYF,TGCGCGATAGCGGGGATACCAGATACGCAGTATTTT
TRBD2,TRBV6-6,TRBJ2-3,.,CASSYSQQYGTTSTDTQYF,TGTGCCAGCAGTTACTCGCAACAATATGGGACTACGAGCACAGATACGCAGTATTTT
TRBD2,TRBV7-2,TRBJ2-5,.,CASSSGGGLETQYF,TGTGCCAGCAGCTCCGGGGGGGGCCTAGAGACCCAGTACTTC
TRBD2,TRBV6-5,TRBJ2-5,.,CASSERAGAGRETQYF,TGTGCCAGCAGTGAGAGAGCGGGGGCAGGGCGCGAGACCCAGTACTTC
.,TRBV7-8,TRBJ2-1,.,CASSLAEGMSYNEQFF,TGTGCCAGCAGCTTAGCGGAGGGGATGAGCTACAATGAGCAGTTCTTC
TRBD1,TRBV29-1,TRBJ1-3,.,CSVEPRGTIYF,TGCAGCGTTGAGCCCAGGGGGACCATATATTTT
.,TRBV6-5,TRBJ1-2,.,CASSRGLQMMGYGYTF,TGTGCCAGCAGTAGGGGTCTTCAGATGATGGGCTATGGCTACACCTTC
.,TRBV24-1,TRBJ2-5,.,CATSDRGELETQYF,TGTGCCACCAGTGATCGGGGCGAACTAGAGACCCAGTACTTC
.,TRBV6-5,TRBJ1-1,few,CASSGRRMNTEAFF,TGTGCCAGCAGCGGGAGAAGGATGAACACTGAAGCTTTCTTT
.,TRBV2,TRBJ2-1,.,CASRDQPGSSYNEQFF,TGTGCCAGCAGGGACCAACCGGGGAGCTCCTACAATGAGCAGTTCTTC
.,TRBV6-6,TRBJ2-5,.,CASSYGGRGQETQYF,TGTGCCAGCAGTTACGGGGGGCGGGGTCAAGAGACCCAGTACTTC
TRBD1,TRBV12-3/TRBV12-4,TRBJ2-7,few,CASSLGQGLGGYEQYF,TGTGCCAGCAGTCTCGGACAGGGGTTAGGTGGGTACGAGCAGTACTTC
.,TRBV11-2,TRBJ1-1,few,CASSLSGPNTEAFF,TGTGCCAGCAGCTTAAGCGGGCCGAACACTGAAGCTTTCTTT
.,TRBV7-2,TRBJ1-4,.,CASSFDQGLSEKLFF,TGTGCCAGCAGCTTCGACCAGGGGCTGAGTGAAAAACTGTTTTTT
TRBD1,TRBV5-1,TRBJ1-1,.,CASSSALPGTGDTEAFF,TGCGCCAGCAGTTCGGCCCTCCCCGGGACAGGGGACACTGAAGCTTTCTTT
.,TRBV13,TRBJ2-3,few,CASSLEPGGADTQYF,TGTGCCAGCAGCTTAGAGCCCGGCGGGGCAGATACGCAGTATTTT
.,TRBV6-2/TRBV6-3,TRBJ2-1,.,CASSPQASAYNEQFF,TGTGCCAGCAGTCCACAGGCGTCGGCCTACAATGAGCAGTTCTTC
.,TRBV4-1,TRBJ2-5,.,CASSQIQGFGQETQYF,TGCGCCAGCAGCCAAATCCAGGGGTTTGGACAAGAGACCCAGTACTTC
.,TRBV7-2,TRBJ1-5,many,CASSRGGGNQPQHF,TGTGCCAGCAGCCGGGGGGGTGGCAATCAGCCCCAGCATTTT
.,TRBV9,TRBJ2-1,few,CASSVGISSYNEQFF,TGTGCCAGCAGCGTAGGGATAAGCTCCTACAATGAGCAGTTCTTC
.,TRBV15,TRBJ1-4,many,CATSRDRGWDEKLFF,TGTGCCACCAGCAGAGACCGGGGCTGGGACGAAAAACTGTTTTTT
.,TRBV7-2,TRBJ1-1,few,CASSLARGAGTEAFF,TGTGCCAGCAGCTTAGCGAGGGGCGCGGGCACTGAAGCTTTCTTT
.,TRBV5-1,TRBJ2-4,few,CASRGPGPKNIQYF,TGCGCCAGCAGAGGGCCAGGGCCAAAAAACATTCAGTACTTC
.,TRBV5-1,TRBJ2-5,.,CASSLTAGQETQYF,TGCGCCAGCAGCTTGACGGCAGGGCAAGAGACCCAGTACTTC
.,TRBV5-1,TRBJ2-7,.,CASSFFGDEQYF,TGCGCCAGCAGCTTCTTCGGTGACGAGCAGTACTTC
TRBD1,TRBV27,TRBJ1-2,few,CASSFQGQGAYGYTF,TGTGCCAGCAGTTTTCAGGGACAGGGGGCATATGGCTACACCTTC
TRBD2,TRBV5-1,TRBJ2-1,few,CASSLVLAGGDYEQFF,TGCGCCAGCAGCTTGGTACTAGCGGGGGGAGACTATGAGCAGTTCTTC
.,TRBV5-1,TRBJ2-5,medium-sized,CASSWRGTRQETQYF,TGCGCCAGCAGCTGGAGAGGGACGCGTCAAGAGACCCAGTACTTC
.,TRBV12-3/TRBV12-4,TRBJ1-1,.,CASRLNGLNTEAFF,TGTGCCAGCAGGTTAAACGGGCTGAACACTGAAGCTTTCTTT
TRBD2,TRBV6-5,TRBJ2-5,.,CASSSTPGLARETQYF,TGTGCCAGCAGTTCCACACCGGGACTAGCGCGGGAGACCCAGTACTTC
.,TRBV7-2,TRBJ1-5,.,CASRVGMEGSRPQHF,TGTGCCAGCAGGGTTGGGATGGAGGGGTCCCGGCCCCAGCATTTT
TRBD2,TRBV5-1,TRBJ2-1,few,CASRFGGGAYNEQFF,TGCGCCAGCAGGTTCGGCGGGGGGGCCTACAATGAGCAGTTCTTC
TRBD2,TRBV20-1,TRBJ2-1,many,CRVTSGSYNEQFF,TGCAGAGTTACTAGCGGCTCCTACAATGAGCAGTTCTTC
.,TRBV5-4,TRBJ1-4,few,CASSLRLGSNEKLFF,TGTGCCAGCAGCTTGCGACTAGGTTCTAATGAAAAACTGTTTTTT
TRBD2,TRBV7-2,TRBJ2-1,.,CASRTLAGGFWDYNEQFF,TGTGCCAGCAGGACCTTAGCGGGGGGCTTTTGGGACTACAATGAGCAGTTCTTC
TRBD1,TRBV9,TRBJ1-2,few,CASSARTGSNYGYTF,TGTGCCAGCAGCGCTCGGACAGGCTCTAACTATGGCTACACCTTC
TRBD1,TRBV19,TRBJ2-2,few,CATATGRYGTGELFF,TGTGCCACAGCGACAGGGCGATATGGAACCGGGGAGCTGTTTTTT
.,TRBV7-3,TRBJ2-7,.,CASSAEGGREQYF,TGTGCCAGCAGCGCCGAGGGGGGCAGGGAGCAGTACTTC
TRBD2,TRBV9,TRBJ2-2,.,CASSVGGLAGGSGELFF,TGTGCCAGCAGCGTAGGTGGACTAGCGGGGGGGTCCGGGGAGCTGTTTTTT
.,TRBV6-1,TRBJ1-1,.,CASTPSRGNTEAFF,TGTGCCAGCACTCCTAGTCGAGGGAACACTGAAGCTTTCTTT
.,TRBV3-1,TRBJ1-1,.,CASSQDNRVSEAFF,TGTGCCAGCAGCCAAGATAACAGGGTCTCCGAAGCTTTCTTT
.,TRBV20-1,TRBJ2-1,few,CSARALGGLHYNEQFF,TGCAGTGCTAGAGCTTTAGGGGGACTCCATTACAATGAGCAGTTCTTC
.,TRBV10-2,TRBJ2-5,.,CASGLLQETQYF,TGCGCCAGCGGACTGCTCCAAGAGACCCAGTACTTC